This TCR beta chain emerged from a study of CD8 T cells in ankylosing spondylitis. Quantitative barcoded 5'-RACE was used to prepare TCR beta libraries. TCRdb recomputed calls from the 5' RACE reads with MiXCR, one row per CDR3 protein. The repertoire consists of 250,000 or so distinct CDR3 sequences, with roughly 18% occurring once and the leading ten covering roughly a third. Germline V gene lookup returns CDR1 MNHEY and CDR2 SVGAGI. The CDR3 has 13 residues. The V gene end was trimmed by 4 bases and the J gene end by 13 bases; junction bases not matched to a gene: 9. This clonotype originated in a male donor with ankylosing spondylitis or in good health (not recorded which). This chain joins TRBV6-5 and TRBJ2-3; TRBD2 aligns across 9 bases. Sequences were obtained from blood, either unsorted or a sorted T cell fraction (not recorded which). This chain's CDR3 is CASSLLLAGEEYF. As DNA, the CDR3 is TGTGCCAGCAGTTTACTACTAGCGGGTGAGGAGTATTTT.